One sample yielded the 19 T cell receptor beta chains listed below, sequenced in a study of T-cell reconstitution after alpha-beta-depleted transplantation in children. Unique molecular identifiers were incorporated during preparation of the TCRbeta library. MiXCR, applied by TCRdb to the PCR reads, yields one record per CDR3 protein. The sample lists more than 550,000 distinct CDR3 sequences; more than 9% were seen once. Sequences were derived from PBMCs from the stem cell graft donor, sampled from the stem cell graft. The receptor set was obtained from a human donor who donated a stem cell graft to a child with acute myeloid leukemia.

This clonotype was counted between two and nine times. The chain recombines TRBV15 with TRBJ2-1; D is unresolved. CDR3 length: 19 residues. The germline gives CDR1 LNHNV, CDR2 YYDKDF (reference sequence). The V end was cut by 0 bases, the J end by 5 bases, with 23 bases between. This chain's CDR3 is CATSRDPSLGHLGNNEQFF. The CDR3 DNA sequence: TGTGCCACCAGCAGAGATCCTTCCCTAGGGCATCTCGGAAACAATGAGCAGTTCTTC.

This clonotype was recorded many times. The chain's CDR3 is CASSLEGVRYGYTF. DNA for the CDR3: TGTGCCAGCAGCTTAGAGGGGGTTCGGTATGGCTACACCTTC. The gene calls are TRBV7-3 and TRBJ1-2, with a possible D match to TRBD1 (6 bases). CDR1 and CDR2 (germline): SGHTA, FQGTGA. The V end lost 2 bases, the J end lost 5 bases, and 12 bases lay between the germline ends. The CDR3 sequence is 14 residues long.

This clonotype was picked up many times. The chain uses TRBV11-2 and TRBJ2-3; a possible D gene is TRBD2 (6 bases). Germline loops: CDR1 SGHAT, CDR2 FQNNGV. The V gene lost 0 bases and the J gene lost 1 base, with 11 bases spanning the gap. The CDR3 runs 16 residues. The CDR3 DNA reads TGTGCCAGCAGCTTAGATCTCGGGGGAGGCACAGATACGCAGTATTTT. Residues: CASSLDLGGGTDTQYF.

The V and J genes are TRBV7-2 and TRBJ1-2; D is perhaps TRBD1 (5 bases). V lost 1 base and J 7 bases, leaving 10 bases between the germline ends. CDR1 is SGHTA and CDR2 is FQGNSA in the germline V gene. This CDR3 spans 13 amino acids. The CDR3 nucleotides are TGTGCCAGCAGCTTAGTCGCGGGGGGTGGCTACACCTTC. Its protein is CASSLVAGGGYTF. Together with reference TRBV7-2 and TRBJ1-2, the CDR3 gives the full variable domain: GAGVSQSPSNKVTEKGKDVELRCDPISGHTALYWYRQSLGQGLEFLIYFQGNSAPDKSGLPSDRFSAERTGGSVSTLTIQRTQQEDSAVYLCASSLVAGGGYTFGSGTRLTVV.

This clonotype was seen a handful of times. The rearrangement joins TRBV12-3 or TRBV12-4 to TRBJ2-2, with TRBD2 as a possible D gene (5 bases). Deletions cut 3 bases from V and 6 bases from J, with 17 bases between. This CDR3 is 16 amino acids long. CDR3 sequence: CASSFSTGAGPGELFF. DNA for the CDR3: TGTGCCAGCAGTTTTTCGACGGGTGCGGGCCCCGGGGAGCTGTTTTTT.

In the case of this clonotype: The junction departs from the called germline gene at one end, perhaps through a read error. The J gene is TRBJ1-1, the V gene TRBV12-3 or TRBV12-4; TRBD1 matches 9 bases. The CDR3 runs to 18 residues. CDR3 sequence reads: CAISLRGQGVFMNTEAFF. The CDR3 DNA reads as TGTGCCATCAGTTTGAGGGGACAGGGAGTTTTCATGAACACTGAAGCTTTCTTT.

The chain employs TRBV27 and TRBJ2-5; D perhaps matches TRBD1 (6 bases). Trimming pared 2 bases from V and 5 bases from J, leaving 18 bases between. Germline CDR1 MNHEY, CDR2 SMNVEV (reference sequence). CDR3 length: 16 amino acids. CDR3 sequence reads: CASSLEGGSPYETQYF. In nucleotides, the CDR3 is TGTGCCAGCAGTTTAGAAGGGGGAAGTCCGTATGAGACCCAGTACTTC.

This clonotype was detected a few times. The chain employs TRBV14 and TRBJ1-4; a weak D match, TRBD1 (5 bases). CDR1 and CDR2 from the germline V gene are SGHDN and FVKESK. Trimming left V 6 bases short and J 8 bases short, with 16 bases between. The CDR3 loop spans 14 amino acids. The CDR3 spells CASRPNGGGEKLFF. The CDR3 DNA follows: TGTGCCAGCAGACCAAACGGGGGTGGCGAAAAACTGTTTTTT.

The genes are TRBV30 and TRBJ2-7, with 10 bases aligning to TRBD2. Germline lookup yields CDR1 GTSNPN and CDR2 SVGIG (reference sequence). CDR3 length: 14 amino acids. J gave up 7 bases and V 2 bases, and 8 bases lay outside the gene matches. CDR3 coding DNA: TGTGCCTGGAGTCCGTCTAGCGGGAGACGAGAGCAGTACTTC. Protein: CAWSPSSGRREQYF. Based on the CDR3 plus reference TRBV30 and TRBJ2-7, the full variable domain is SQTIHQWPATLVQPVGSPLSLECTVEGTSNPNLYWYRQAAGRGLQLLFYSVGIGQISSEVPQNLSASRPQDRQFILSSKKLLLSDSGFYLCAWSPSSGRREQYFGPGTRLTVT.

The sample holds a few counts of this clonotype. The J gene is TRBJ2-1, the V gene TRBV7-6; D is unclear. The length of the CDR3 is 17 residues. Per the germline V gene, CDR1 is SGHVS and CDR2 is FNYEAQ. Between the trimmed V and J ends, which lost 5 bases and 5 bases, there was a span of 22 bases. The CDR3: CASSLSTSTTHDNEQFF. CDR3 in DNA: TGTGCCAGCAGCCTCTCGACATCCACGACCCACGACAATGAGCAGTTCTTC.

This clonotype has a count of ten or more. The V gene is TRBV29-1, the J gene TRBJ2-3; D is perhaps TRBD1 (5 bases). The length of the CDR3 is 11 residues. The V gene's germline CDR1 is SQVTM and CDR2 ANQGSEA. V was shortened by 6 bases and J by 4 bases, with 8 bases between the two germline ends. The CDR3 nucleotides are TGCAGCGTCGACAGTTCAGATACGCAGTATTTT. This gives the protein CSVDSSDTQYF.

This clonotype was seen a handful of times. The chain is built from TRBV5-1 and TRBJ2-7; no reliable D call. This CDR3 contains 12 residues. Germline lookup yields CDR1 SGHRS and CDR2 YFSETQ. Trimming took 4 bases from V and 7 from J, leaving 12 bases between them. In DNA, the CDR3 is TGCGCCAGCAGCGTCAGCGCCCTTGAGCAGTACTTC. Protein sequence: CASSVSALEQYF.

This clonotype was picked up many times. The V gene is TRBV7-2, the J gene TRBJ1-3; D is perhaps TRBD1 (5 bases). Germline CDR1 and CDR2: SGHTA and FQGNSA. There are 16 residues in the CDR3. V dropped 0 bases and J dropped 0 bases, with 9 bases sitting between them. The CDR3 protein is CASSLAGGDSGNTIYF. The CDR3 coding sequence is TGTGCCAGCAGCTTAGCGGGAGGGGACTCTGGAAACACCATATATTTT. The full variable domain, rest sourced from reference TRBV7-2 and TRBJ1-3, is GAGVSQSPSNKVTEKGKDVELRCDPISGHTALYWYRQSLGQGLEFLIYFQGNSAPDKSGLPSDRFSAERTGGSVSTLTIQRTQQEDSAVYLCASSLAGGDSGNTIYFGEGSWLTVV.

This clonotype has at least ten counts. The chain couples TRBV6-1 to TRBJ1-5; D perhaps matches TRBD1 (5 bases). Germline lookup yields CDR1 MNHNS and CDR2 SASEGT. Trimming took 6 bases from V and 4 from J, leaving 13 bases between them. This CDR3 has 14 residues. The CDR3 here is CASRDGTGNQPQHF. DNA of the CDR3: TGTGCCAGCAGGGACGGGACGGGGAATCAGCCCCAGCATTTT.

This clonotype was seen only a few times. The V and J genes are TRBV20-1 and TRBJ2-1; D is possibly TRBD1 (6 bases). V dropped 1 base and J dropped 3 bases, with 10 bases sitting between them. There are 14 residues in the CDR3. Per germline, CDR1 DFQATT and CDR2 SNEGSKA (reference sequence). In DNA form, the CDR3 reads TGCAGTGCTAGAGGGCAGGGGATCTACAATGAGCAGTTCTTC. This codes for CSARGQGIYNEQFF.

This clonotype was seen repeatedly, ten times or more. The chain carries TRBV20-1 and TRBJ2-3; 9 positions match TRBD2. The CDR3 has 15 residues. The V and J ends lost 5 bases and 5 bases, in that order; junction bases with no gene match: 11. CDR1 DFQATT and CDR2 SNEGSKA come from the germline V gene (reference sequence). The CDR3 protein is CSARSARGGRDTQYF. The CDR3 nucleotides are TGCAGTGCTCGCTCTGCGCGGGGGGGTCGAGATACGCAGTATTTT.

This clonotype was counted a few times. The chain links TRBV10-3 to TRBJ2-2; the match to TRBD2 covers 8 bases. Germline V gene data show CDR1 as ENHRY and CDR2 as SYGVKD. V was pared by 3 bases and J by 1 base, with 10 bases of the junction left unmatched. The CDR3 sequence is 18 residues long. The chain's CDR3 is CAISDTSGEKGNTGELFF. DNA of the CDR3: TGTGCCATCAGTGATACTAGCGGAGAGAAGGGGAACACCGGGGAGCTGTTTTTT.

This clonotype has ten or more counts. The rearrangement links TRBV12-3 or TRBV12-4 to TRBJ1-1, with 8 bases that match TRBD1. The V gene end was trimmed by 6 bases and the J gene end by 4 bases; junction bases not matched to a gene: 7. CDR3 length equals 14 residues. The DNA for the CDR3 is TGTGCCAGCAGGGGCGGACAGGGCGGCACTGAAGCTTTCTTT. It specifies CASRGGQGGTEAFF.

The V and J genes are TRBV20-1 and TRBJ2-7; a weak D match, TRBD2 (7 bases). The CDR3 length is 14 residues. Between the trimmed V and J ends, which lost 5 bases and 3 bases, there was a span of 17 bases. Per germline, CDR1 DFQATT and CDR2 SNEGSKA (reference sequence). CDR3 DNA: TGCAGTGCTCGACCTAGCGGAGGGGGCTACGAGCAGTACTTC. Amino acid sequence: CSARPSGGGYEQYF.